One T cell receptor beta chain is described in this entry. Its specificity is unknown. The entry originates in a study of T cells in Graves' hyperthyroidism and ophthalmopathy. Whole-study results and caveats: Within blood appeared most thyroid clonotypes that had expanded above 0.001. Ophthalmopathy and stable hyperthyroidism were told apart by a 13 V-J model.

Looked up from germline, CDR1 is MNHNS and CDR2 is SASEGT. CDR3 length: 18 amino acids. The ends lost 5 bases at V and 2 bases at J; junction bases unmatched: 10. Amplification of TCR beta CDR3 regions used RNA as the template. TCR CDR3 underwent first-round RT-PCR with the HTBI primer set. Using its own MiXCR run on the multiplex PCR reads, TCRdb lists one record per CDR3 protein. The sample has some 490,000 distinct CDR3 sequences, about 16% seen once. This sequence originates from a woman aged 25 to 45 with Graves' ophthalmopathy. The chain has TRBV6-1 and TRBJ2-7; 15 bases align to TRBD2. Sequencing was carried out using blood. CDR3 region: CASSSPYGTSGRPYEQYF. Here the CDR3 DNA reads TGTGCCAGCAGTTCACCTTACGGGACTAGCGGGAGGCCCTACGAGCAGTACTTC.